The rows below give T cell receptor beta chains drawn from one sample of a study of cytomegalovirus exposure and HLA in healthy donors. The repertoire was sequenced with immunoSEQ multiplex PCR; TCRdb's copy has only in-frame clones and lacks some. The profile covers about 120,000 clones, with 65% to 80% appearing a single time and about 2.8% taken by the ten largest. Sequencing was performed on PBMCs. The receptors originated from a woman in her 40s in good health and CMV-seropositive. Both conserved end residues are part of each CDR3. The D gene is left open where the match is weak. Rows may omit the clone size; those that give it use once, few, many or a size class.

CDR3	DNA	V	J	size	D	length
CATSRVVEGEQFF	TGTGCCACCAGCAGAGTCGTGGAGGGTGAGCAGTTCTTC	TRBV15	TRBJ2-1	NA	NA	13
CASRSYQETQYF	TGTGCCAGCCGGTCGTACCAAGAGACCCAGTACTTC	TRBV28	TRBJ2-5	NA	NA	12
CASSTGPPRAFF	TGTGCCAGCAGTACAGGACCGCCCCGAGCTTTCTTT	TRBV28	TRBJ1-1	once	NA	12
CASSSSPPGGNYGYTF	TGTGCCAGCAGCTCGTCTCCCCCGGGAGGGAACTATGGCTACACCTTC	TRBV7-9	TRBJ1-2	NA	NA	16
CASSLSTGSTDTQYF	TGTGCCAGCAGCTTATCGACAGGGAGCACAGATACGCAGTATTTT	TRBV7-8	TRBJ2-3	NA	TRBD1	15
CASSQAGGSSYNEQFF	TGCGCCAGCAGCCAAGCTGGAGGTAGCTCCTACAATGAGCAGTTCTTC	TRBV4-3	TRBJ2-1	NA	NA	16
CASRLAGVYEQYF	TGTGCCAGCCGACTAGCGGGAGTTTACGAGCAGTACTTC	TRBV7-2	TRBJ2-7	NA	TRBD2	13
CASSLGDRFNEKLFF	TGTGCCAGCAGCTTAGGGGACAGGTTTAATGAAAAACTGTTTTTT	TRBV7-2	TRBJ1-4	NA	TRBD1	15
CSYRDTNTEAFF	TGCAGCTACCGGGACACGAACACTGAAGCTTTCTTT	TRBV29-1	TRBJ1-1	few	NA	12
CASRIIGQGPYEQYF	TGTGCCAGCAGGATAATCGGACAGGGACCCTACGAGCAGTACTTC	TRBV27	TRBJ2-7	NA	TRBD1	15
CASSLDGLWTGNEQYF	TGTGCCAGCAGCTTGGACGGGCTCTGGACAGGGAACGAGCAGTACTTC	TRBV5-4	TRBJ2-7	NA	TRBD1	16
CASSLDPVNTEAFF	TGCGCCAGCAGCTTGGACCCGGTGAACACTGAAGCTTTCTTT	TRBV5-1	TRBJ1-1	NA	NA	14
CASPHLTGTGGYEQYF	TGCGCCAGCCCACACCTAACCGGGACAGGCGGGTACGAGCAGTACTTC	TRBV10-2	TRBJ2-7	NA	TRBD1	16
CAISDSGGQNYEQYF	TGTGCCATCAGTGATTCGGGGGGGCAAAACTACGAGCAGTACTTC	TRBV10-3	TRBJ2-7	NA	TRBD2	15